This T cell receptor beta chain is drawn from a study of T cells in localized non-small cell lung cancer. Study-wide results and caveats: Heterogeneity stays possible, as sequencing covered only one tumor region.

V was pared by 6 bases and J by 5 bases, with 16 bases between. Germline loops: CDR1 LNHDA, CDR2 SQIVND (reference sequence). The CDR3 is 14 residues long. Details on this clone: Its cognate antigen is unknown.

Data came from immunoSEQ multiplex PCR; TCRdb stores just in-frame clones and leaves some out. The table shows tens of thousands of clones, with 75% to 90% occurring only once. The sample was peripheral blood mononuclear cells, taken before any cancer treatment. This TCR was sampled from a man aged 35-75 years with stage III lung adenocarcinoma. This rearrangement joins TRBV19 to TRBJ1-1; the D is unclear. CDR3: CASSILWEATEAFF. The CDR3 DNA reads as TGTGCCAGTAGCATCCTGTGGGAGGCGACTGAAGCTTTCTTT.